This record covers a single T cell receptor (beta chain). The method was immunoSEQ multiplex PCR; TCRdb's version includes in-frame clones alone and lacks a portion of them. The sample has some 19,000 clones, 85% seen once. Germline V lookup: CDR1 GTSNPN, CDR2 SVGIG (reference sequence). V lost 4 bases and J lost 5, with 15 bases in between. This CDR3 comprises 15 residues. This specimen belongs to a study of preoperative IRX-2 immunotherapy in early breast cancer. Specified treatment: preoperative locoregional IRX-2 cytokine immunotherapy. This phase Ib study tested locoregional IRX-2 cytokine immunotherapy given before surgery.

The source is a human donor with breast cancer. Sequences were derived from lymph node tissue, sampled after IRX-2 immunotherapy. The V call is TRBV30, the J call TRBJ1-6; D is ambiguous. The CDR3 region is CAWNPSVHHNSPLHF. CDR3 in DNA: TGTGCCTGGAACCCGTCTGTTCACCATAATTCACCCCTCCACTTT.